Many counts were recorded for the clone carrying this T cell receptor (beta chain). The CDR3 is made up of 16 amino acids. The J segment lost 4 bases and the V segment lost 4 bases, leaving 8 bases of the junction unmatched. From germline, CDR1 is SEHNR and CDR2 FQNEAQ (reference sequence). This specimen comes from a study of molecular identifiers for immune sequencing clone quantification. Naive CD8 libraries used roughly 18,000 to 1,000,000 sorted cells and 10%, 30% or 50% RNA. In TCRdb, the PCR reads were re-called with MiXCR into one record per CDR3 protein. The sample contains a few hundred thousand distinct CDR3 sequences, roughly 26% of which appear only once.

The chain carries TRBV7-9 and TRBJ2-2, with 8 bases identical to TRBD2. Sample: naive CD8+ T cells from blood, with Jurkat cell RNA spiked in. The subset was: FACS-sorted CD8+CD4-CCR7+CD45RA+ naive T cells. This receptor was identified in a human donor in good health. Some libraries in this study had Jurkat cell RNA spiked in. The CDR3 DNA reads TGTGCCAGCAGCTCCGCGGGGGGCCGTGTCACCGGGGAGCTGTTTTTT. This translates into CASSSAGGRVTGELFF.